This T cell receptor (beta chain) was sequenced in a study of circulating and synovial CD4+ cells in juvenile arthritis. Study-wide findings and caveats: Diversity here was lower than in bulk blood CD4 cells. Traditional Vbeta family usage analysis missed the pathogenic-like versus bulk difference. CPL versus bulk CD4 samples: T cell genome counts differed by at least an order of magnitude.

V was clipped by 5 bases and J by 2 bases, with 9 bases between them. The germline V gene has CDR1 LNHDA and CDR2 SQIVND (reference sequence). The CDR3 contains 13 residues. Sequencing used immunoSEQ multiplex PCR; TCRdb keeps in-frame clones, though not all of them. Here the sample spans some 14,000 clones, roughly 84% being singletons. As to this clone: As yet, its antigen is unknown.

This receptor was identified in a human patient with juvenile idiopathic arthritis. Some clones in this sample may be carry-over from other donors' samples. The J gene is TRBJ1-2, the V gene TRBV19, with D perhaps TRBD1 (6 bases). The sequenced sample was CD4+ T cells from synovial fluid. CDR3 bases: TGTGCCAGTAGTCTACAGGGCAACTATGGCTACACCTTC. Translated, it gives CASSLQGNYGYTF.